Sequencing of this T cell receptor beta chain was carried out in a study of cytomegalovirus exposure and HLA in healthy donors. Study details: Among around 200 million T cells, an earlier analysis found around 100 million unique TCR beta sequences.

The PCR had 60 Vbeta and 13 Jbeta primers. Sequencing used immunoSEQ multiplex PCR; TCRdb keeps in-frame clones, though not all of them. The sample holds 110,000 or so clones; about 70% are singletons and the top ten take roughly 3.2%. Study-wide findings and caveats: Sequencing artifact likely explains a cluster of highly shared sequence variants. TCR beta chain V- and J-gene trimming was linked, in a later analysis, to a missense variant in DCLRE1C. For most TCR beta V segments, an earlier analysis put the productive rate at about 87% or about 30% of the time.

This CDR3 region has 13 residues. Germline V CDR1 and CDR2: SQVTM, ANQGSEA. V was cut by 0 bases and J by 7 bases, with 10 bases left in between. A note on this clone: Its antigen is currently unknown.

This chain links TRBV29-1 with TRBJ2-1; the D is unclear. The TCR was taken from a man aged 30 to 45 in good health and CMV-seronegative. Sample: PBMCs. CDR3 DNA: TGCAGCGTTGAAGATGGCAGAAGAAATGAGCAGTTCTTC. The encoded protein is CSVEDGRRNEQFF.